This T cell receptor beta chain was retrieved from a study of early T cells in non-severe SARS-CoV-2 infection. CDR1 SGHAT and CDR2 FQNNGV come from the germline V gene. CDR3 size: 15 residues. V lost 2 bases, J lost 7 bases, and 4 bases stayed unmatched. This clonotype was recorded at least ten times. MiXCR, run by TCRdb on the 5' RACE reads, gives a single entry per CDR3 protein. The repertoire holds 85,000 to 100,000 distinct CDR3 sequences, with about 10% as singletons. This TCR was recovered from an adult who was a healthcare worker with PCR-confirmed SARS-CoV-2 infection or an uninfected control (not recorded which). The sample in question was whole blood, obtained at baseline. V and J are TRBV11-2 and TRBJ2-1; 11 bases fit TRBD2. The DNA of the CDR3 is TGTGCCAGCAGCTTACAACTAGCGGGAGAGAATGAGCAGTTCTTC. This translates into CASSLQLAGENEQFF.